Below, 28 T cell receptor beta chains from the same sample are listed, as sequenced in a study of identical twins (dated by TCRdb to 2016 to 2018). Libraries were constructed by 5' RACE. This sample was sequenced with an Illumina HiSeq 2000. Using fastp at Q25 and MiXCR, TCRdb reprocessed the public reads and kept productive beta chains. All rows with the same CDR3 protein become a single entry with the most common DNA and genes. This sample lists under 300,000 distinct CDR3 sequences; about 14% were detected once. The leading ten clones occupy around 8.3% of the sample. Sequencing was done on a sample of memory (CD45RO+) T cells sorted from blood. The meaning of the sample's cell subset or site label: CD45RO+ enriched T cells. Receptors originate from a woman under 30 in good health.

V usage is TRBV12-3 or TRBV12-4 and J usage is TRBJ2-7, with a weak D call TRBD1 (6 bases). CDR3 length equals 14 residues. Trimming took 8 bases from V and 3 from J, leaving 17 bases between them. CDR3: CASGRPGASYEQYF. The DNA for the CDR3 is TGTGCCAGCGGTAGGCCAGGGGCTAGCTACGAGCAGTACTTC.

V and J are TRBV6-2 or TRBV6-3 and TRBJ2-1; possibly TRBD1 for D (6 bases). Trimming removed 4 bases from V and 4 bases from J, with 8 bases in between. There are 13 residues in the CDR3. Germline V gives CDR1 MNHEY, CDR2 SVGEGT. CDR3 nucleotide sequence: TGTGCCAGCAGTTGGGGGCGGTACAATGAGCAGTTCTTC. Translated: CASSWGRYNEQFF.

This clonotype came up many times. The CDR3 sequence is CSRSAGTFGYTF. CDR3 sequence (DNA): TGCAGCCGCTCGGCAGGGACGTTTGGCTACACCTTC. The gene calls are TRBV20-1 and TRBJ1-2; the D gene is possibly TRBD1 (5 bases). This CDR3 contains 12 residues. Germline V gene lookup returns CDR1 DFQATT and CDR2 SNEGSKA (reference sequence).

There are a few counts of this clonotype. The V call is TRBV12-3 or TRBV12-4, the J call TRBJ1-6; D gene uncertain. The V gene lost 2 bases and the J gene lost 4 bases, with 12 bases spanning the gap. This CDR3 is built from 16 residues. The CDR3 sequence: CASSLQGPDYNSPLHF. In DNA form, the CDR3 reads TGTGCCAGCAGTTTACAAGGGCCTGATTATAATTCACCCCTCCACTTT.

Only a few counts were recorded for this clonotype. The V gene is TRBV7-2, the J gene TRBJ1-1; no firm D call. The CDR3 contains 13 residues. The germline V and J ends were trimmed by 4 bases and 5 bases, with 11 bases remaining between them. Germline V gene lookup returns CDR1 SGHTA and CDR2 FQGNSA. The CDR3 loop reads CASSYGSRTEAFF. DNA of the CDR3: TGTGCCAGCAGCTACGGGTCGCGGACTGAAGCTTTCTTT.

This clonotype has a handful of counts. This rearrangement joins TRBV2 to TRBJ1-4; D is perhaps TRBD1 (5 bases). Trimming pared 4 bases from V and 4 bases from J, leaving 16 bases between. Germline CDR1 SNHLY, CDR2 FYNNEI. CDR3 length equals 16 residues. DNA of the CDR3: TGTGCCAGCAGTGGGGCCAGGGTGGCCTTTAATGAAAAACTGTTTTTT. Its translation: CASSGARVAFNEKLFF.

The chain combines TRBV11-2 with TRBJ2-1; 8 bases fit TRBD2. Germline trimming cut 4 bases from V and 9 bases from J; bases unmatched to any gene: 14. CDR3 length: 16 residues. Looked up from germline, CDR1 is SGHAT and CDR2 is FQNNGV. CDR3 DNA sequence: TGTGCCAGCAGCTCGACCAGTCTAGCGGGTTCCTTTGAGCAGTTCTTC. This sequence encodes CASSSTSLAGSFEQFF.

This clonotype has a single count. The chain recombines TRBV3-1 with TRBJ2-2; unclear D gene. V shed 5 bases and J shed 1 base, with 8 bases lying between them. The germline V gene has CDR1 LGHDT and CDR2 YNNKEL (reference sequence). CDR3 length: 14 residues. In nucleotides, the CDR3 is TGTGCCAGCAGCAGGGCACAGAACACCGGGGAGCTGTTTTTT. Its translation is CASSRAQNTGELFF.

This clonotype has more than one count but fewer than ten. The V and J genes are TRBV27 and TRBJ2-7, with D perhaps being TRBD1 or TRBD2 (5 bases each). Between the trimmed V and J ends, which lost 2 bases and 3 bases, there was a span of 17 bases. There are 16 residues in the CDR3. In germline, CDR1 is MNHEY, CDR2 SMNVEV (reference sequence). The CDR3 DNA reads as TGTGCCAGCAGTTTAGGGCTGGGGGACCGTAACTACGAGCAGTACTTC. Protein: CASSLGLGDRNYEQYF.

The chain couples TRBV20-1 to TRBJ1-1, with a weak D call TRBD1 (5 bases). This CDR3 comprises 11 residues. The germline V gene has CDR1 DFQATT and CDR2 SNEGSKA (reference sequence). V was shortened by 8 bases and J by 3 bases, with 10 bases between the two germline ends. CDR3 in amino acids: CSSRGDTEAFF. In DNA form, the CDR3 reads TGCAGTTCAAGGGGCGACACTGAAGCTTTCTTT.

The V call is TRBV20-1, the J call TRBJ2-2; D uncertain. This CDR3 is built from 13 residues. Per germline, CDR1 DFQATT and CDR2 SNEGSKA (reference sequence). V lost 0 bases, J lost 5 bases, and 7 bases lay in between. The CDR3 is CSARDWETGELFF. The CDR3 nucleotides read TGCAGTGCTAGAGATTGGGAAACCGGGGAGCTGTTTTTT.

This clonotype was seen a few times. The chain joins TRBV29-1 to TRBJ1-2, with unresolved D. V was cut by 5 bases and J by 2 bases, with 9 bases left in between. The CDR3 length is 12 residues. The germline gives CDR1 SQVTM, CDR2 ANQGSEA. DNA of the CDR3: TGCAGCGTTCAGCAGGAAAACTATGGCTACACCTTC. The encoded protein is CSVQQENYGYTF.

This clonotype was recorded many times. The CDR3: CASSAPGQGPEAFF. DNA for the CDR3: TGTGCCAGCAGTGCTCCGGGACAGGGTCCTGAAGCTTTCTTT. This rearrangement joins TRBV25-1 to TRBJ1-1, with 9 bases lining up with TRBD1. Germline-derived CDR1 and CDR2 are MGHDK and SYGVNS. Trimming cost V 4 bases and J 6 bases; bases outside gene matches: 6. This CDR3 has 14 residues.

This clonotype was seen a handful of times. The rearrangement uses TRBV6-1 and TRBJ2-7, with 9 positions matching TRBD1. Per the germline V gene, CDR1 is MNHNS and CDR2 is SASEGT. Trimming cost V 6 bases and J 5 bases; bases outside gene matches: 8. This CDR3 contains 14 residues. CDR3 sequence: CASRAGTGIHEQYF. CDR3 coding DNA: TGTGCCAGCAGGGCCGGGACAGGGATCCACGAGCAGTACTTC.

The gene calls are TRBV7-2 and TRBJ2-1; D possibly matches TRBD1 or TRBD2 (5 bases each). Trimming removed 2 bases at V and 2 bases at J, with 10 bases between. Germline CDR1 SGHTA, CDR2 FQGNSA. This CDR3 is built from 15 residues. The CDR3: CASSLHQGAYNEQFF. CDR3 coding DNA: TGTGCCAGCAGCTTACACCAGGGAGCCTACAATGAGCAGTTCTTC.

This clonotype was counted only a few times. V usage is TRBV7-8 and J usage is TRBJ2-1; D is perhaps TRBD2 (6 bases). The CDR3 spans 15 residues. V was shortened by 4 bases and J by 6 bases, with 16 bases between the two germline ends. The germline gives CDR1 SGHVS, CDR2 FQNEAQ. The CDR3 DNA sequence: TGTGCCAGCAGCTCCAATCCGGGACTTGTCAATGAGCAGTTCTTC. Amino acids: CASSSNPGLVNEQFF. Complete variable domain (other parts from reference TRBV7-8 and TRBJ2-1): GAGVSQSPRYKVAKRGQDVALRCDPISGHVSLFWYQQALGQGPEFLTYFQNEAQLDKSGLPSDRFFAERPEGSVSTLKIQRTQQEDSAVYLCASSSNPGLVNEQFFGPGTRLTVL.

This clonotype occurred a few times. The chain recombines TRBV28 with TRBJ1-2, with 7 bases aligning to TRBD1. CDR3 length: 14 residues. Per the germline V gene, CDR1 is MDHEN and CDR2 is SYDVKM. The junction had 6 bases not matched to a gene; V was cut back by 1 base and J by 7 bases. CDR3 sequence (DNA): TGTGCCAGCAGTTTATTGAGGGGGCGCGCTGGCTACACCTTC. Its protein is CASSLLRGRAGYTF.

Only a few counts were recorded for this clonotype. CDR3 sequence: CASSVGQGGDTGELFF. The CDR3 region has the DNA TGTGCCAGCAGTGTGGGGCAGGGAGGGGACACCGGGGAGCTGTTTTTT. The chain carries TRBV6-1 and TRBJ2-2; 7 bases line up with TRBD2. Trimming cost V 4 bases and J 3 bases; bases outside gene matches: 8. The CDR3 consists of 16 residues. CDR1 is MNHNS, CDR2 SASEGT, per germline.

Only a few counts were recorded for this clonotype. This chain joins TRBV29-1 and TRBJ2-7; D perhaps matches TRBD2 (7 bases). Trimming left V 6 bases short and J 6 bases short, with 15 bases between. This CDR3 comprises 12 residues. Germline V CDR1 and CDR2: SQVTM, ANQGSEA. The CDR3 nucleotides are TGCAGCGTAGACTCCGGGGGGCGCGAGCAGTACTTC. Its protein is CSVDSGGREQYF.

A few counts support this clonotype. CDR3 nucleotides: TGCGCCAGCAGCCCTGGTGGTAGTAACATTCAGTACTTC. Translated: CASSPGGSNIQYF. V gene TRBV5-1 combines with J gene TRBJ2-4, with no clear D. The CDR3 is 13 residues long. V was clipped by 4 bases and J by 7 bases, with 12 bases between them. In germline, CDR1 is SGHRS, CDR2 YFSETQ.

There are many counts of this clonotype. A junction boundary mismatches the germline segment, possibly from a read error. This rearrangement joins TRBV7-7 to TRBJ2-3; D uncertain. Germline values: CDR1 SSHAT, CDR2 FNYEAQ (reference sequence). The CDR3 sequence is 13 residues long. Written as DNA, the CDR3 is TGTGCTAGCAGCTTCAGCCGCACAGATACGCAGTATTTT. This gives the protein CASSFSRTDTQYF. The full variable domain, its missing parts supplied by reference TRBV7-7 and TRBJ2-3, is GAGVSQSPRYKVTKRGQDVTLRCDPISSHATLYWYQQALGQGPEFLTYFNYEAQPDKSGLPSDRFSAERPEGSISTLTIQRTEQRDSAMYRCASSFSRTDTQYFGPGTRLTVL.

A few counts support this clonotype. The chain carries TRBV12-3 or TRBV12-4 and TRBJ2-6; TRBD1 aligns across 8 bases. The V gene end was trimmed by 1 base and the J gene end by 2 bases; junction bases not matched to a gene: 1. The CDR3 is made up of 16 amino acids. DNA for the CDR3: TGTGCCAGCAGTTTAGGGACAGGGCCTGGGGCCAACGTCCTGACTTTC. Translated, it gives CASSLGTGPGANVLTF.

The V call is TRBV20-1, the J call TRBJ2-5; D is unresolved. The V gene lost 0 bases and the J gene lost 3 bases, with 5 bases spanning the gap. The length of the CDR3 is 12 residues. Per the germline V gene, CDR1 is DFQATT and CDR2 is SNEGSKA (reference sequence). The CDR3 sequence: CSARDPKETQYF. The CDR3 DNA reads as TGCAGTGCTAGAGATCCCAAAGAGACCCAGTACTTC.

This clonotype was detected only a few times. The chain is built from TRBV20-1 and TRBJ2-4; D is possibly TRBD1 (6 bases). CDR1 and CDR2 (germline): DFQATT, SNEGSKA (reference sequence). This CDR3 contains 12 residues. V was clipped by 0 bases and J by 6 bases, with 6 bases between them. CDR3 residues: CSAREGGNIQYF. In DNA, the CDR3 is TGCAGTGCTAGAGAAGGGGGAAACATTCAGTACTTC.

The chain employs TRBV27 and TRBJ1-2, with TRBD1 matching 8 bases. The V segment lost 6 bases and the J segment 4 bases; nucleotides outside the gene matches: 13. This CDR3 region has 16 residues. The germline gives CDR1 MNHEY, CDR2 SMNVEV (reference sequence). CDR3 residues: CASSIRGGQVSYGYTF. For the CDR3, the DNA is TGTGCCAGCAGCATAAGGGGGGGACAGGTATCCTATGGCTACACCTTC.

The chain employs TRBV12-3 or TRBV12-4 and TRBJ2-7, with 12 nucleotides matching TRBD2. V lost 3 bases to trimming and J lost 3 bases; unmatched junction nucleotides: 9. The CDR3 is made up of 17 amino acids. CDR3 nucleotide sequence: TGTGCCAGCAGTTTTTCCTCGGCTAGCGGGAGGGGCTACGAGCAGTACTTC. It translates to CASSFSSASGRGYEQYF.

This clonotype came up a few times. The V and J genes are TRBV7-6 and TRBJ2-1; a weak D match, TRBD2 (7 bases). Germline loops: CDR1 SGHVS, CDR2 FNYEAQ. Trimming took 2 bases from V and 0 from J, leaving 11 bases between them. This CDR3 is 16 amino acids long. In DNA form, the CDR3 reads TGTGCCAGCAGCTTAAGGGGGGGAACCTCCTACAATGAGCAGTTCTTC. Translating it yields CASSLRGGTSYNEQFF. The complete variable domain, with remaining parts taken from reference TRBV7-6 and TRBJ2-1, reads GAGVSQSPRYKVTKRGQDVALRCDPISGHVSLYWYRQALGQGPEFLTYFNYEAQQDKSGLPNDRFSAERPEGSISTLTIQRTEQRDSAMYRCASSLRGGTSYNEQFFGPGTRLTVL.

On this clonotype itself: The junction does not match germline at one end; this may be a read error. V gene TRBV3-1 combines with J gene TRBJ2-2; D perhaps matches TRBD2 (6 bases). The length of the CDR3 is 17 residues. The germline V gene encodes CDR1 LGHDT and CDR2 YNNKEL (reference sequence). As DNA, the CDR3 is TGTGCCACCAGCCAAGTTTTAGCGGAAACGAACACCGGGGAGCTGTTTTTT. Its protein is CATSQVLAETNTGELFF.